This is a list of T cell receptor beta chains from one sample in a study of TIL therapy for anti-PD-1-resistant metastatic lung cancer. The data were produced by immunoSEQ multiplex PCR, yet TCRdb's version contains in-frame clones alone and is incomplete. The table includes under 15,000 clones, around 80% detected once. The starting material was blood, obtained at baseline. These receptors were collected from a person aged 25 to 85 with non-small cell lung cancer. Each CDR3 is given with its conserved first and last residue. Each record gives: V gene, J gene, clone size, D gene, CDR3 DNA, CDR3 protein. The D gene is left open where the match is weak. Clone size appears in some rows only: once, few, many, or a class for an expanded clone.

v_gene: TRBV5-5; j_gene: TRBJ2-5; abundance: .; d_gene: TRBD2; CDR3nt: TGTGCCAGCAGCTTTGGGACTAGCGGATTGGAGACCCAGTACTTC; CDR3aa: CASSFGTSGLETQYF
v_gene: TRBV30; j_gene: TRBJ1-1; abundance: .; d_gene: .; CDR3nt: TGTGCCTGGAGTGACGGGGAGAACACTGAAGCTTTCTTT; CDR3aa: CAWSDGENTEAFF
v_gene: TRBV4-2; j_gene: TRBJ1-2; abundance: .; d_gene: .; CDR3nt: TGTGCCAGCAGCCAAGAAGTGGTCTATGGCTACACCTTC; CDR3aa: CASSQEVVYGYTF
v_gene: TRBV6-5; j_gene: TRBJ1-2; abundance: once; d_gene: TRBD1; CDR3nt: TGTGCCAGCAGTCACGACAGGGAGGCTAACTATGGCTACACCTTC; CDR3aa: CASSHDREANYGYTF
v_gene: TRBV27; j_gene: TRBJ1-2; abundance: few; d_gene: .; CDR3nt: TGTGCCAGCAGTTTAGGGCCCCAGGGGAACTATGGCTACACCTTC; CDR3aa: CASSLGPQGNYGYTF
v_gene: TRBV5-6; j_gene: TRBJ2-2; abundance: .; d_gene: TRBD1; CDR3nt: TGTGCCAGCAGCTCAGACAGGGCCGGGGAGCTGTTTTTT; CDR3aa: CASSSDRAGELFF
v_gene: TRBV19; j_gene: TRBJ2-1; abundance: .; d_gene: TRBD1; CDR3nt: TGTGCCAGTAGTTCTCTCACAGGGGGCGGGAATGAGCAGTTCTTC; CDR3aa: CASSSLTGGGNEQFF
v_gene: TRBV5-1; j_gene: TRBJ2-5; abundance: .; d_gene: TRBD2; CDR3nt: TGCGCCAGCAGCTTGGCACTAGCGGCTTTTGACGGGGAGACCCAGTACTTC; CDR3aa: CASSLALAAFDGETQYF
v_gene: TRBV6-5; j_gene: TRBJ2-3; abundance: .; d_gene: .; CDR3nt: TGTGCCAGCAATTTAGCTAGCGACACAGATACGCAGTATTTT; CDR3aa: CASNLASDTDTQYF
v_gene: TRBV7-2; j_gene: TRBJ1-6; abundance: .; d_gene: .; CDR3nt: TGTGCCAGCAGCTTAGTACGGGATTCACCCCTCCACTTT; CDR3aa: CASSLVRDSPLHF
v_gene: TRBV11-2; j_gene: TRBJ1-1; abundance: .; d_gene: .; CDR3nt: TGTGCCAGCAGCTTAGTCTTAGGGGAGTCACGCACTGAAGCTTTCTTT; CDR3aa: CASSLVLGESRTEAFF
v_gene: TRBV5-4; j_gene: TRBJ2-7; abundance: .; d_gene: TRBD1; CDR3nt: TGTGCCAGCCGCGGACAGGGTTCCTACGAGCAGTACTTC; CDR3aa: CASRGQGSYEQYF
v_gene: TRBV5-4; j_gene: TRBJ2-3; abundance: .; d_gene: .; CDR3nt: TGTGCCAGCAGCGGGGGCGGGGCAGATACGCAGTATTTT; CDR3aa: CASSGGGADTQYF
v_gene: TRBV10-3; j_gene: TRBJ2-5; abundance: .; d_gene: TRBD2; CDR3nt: TGTGCCATCAGCGCCGGGACTAGTGAAGAGACCCAGTACTTC; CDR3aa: CAISAGTSEETQYF
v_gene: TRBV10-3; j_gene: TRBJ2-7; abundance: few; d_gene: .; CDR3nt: TGTGCCATCAGTGAGACAGGCTCAAGGGAGCAGTACTTC; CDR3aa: CAISETGSREQYF
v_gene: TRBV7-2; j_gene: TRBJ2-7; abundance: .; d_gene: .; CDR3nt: TGTGCCAGCAGCTTAGCCCACCGCGGAGGCTACGAGCAGTACTTC; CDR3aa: CASSLAHRGGYEQYF
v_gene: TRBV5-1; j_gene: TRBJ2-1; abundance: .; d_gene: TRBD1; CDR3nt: TGCGCCAGCAGCCGAGCGCAGGGGGCATTCGTAAGCAATGAGCAGTTCTTC; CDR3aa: CASSRAQGAFVSNEQFF
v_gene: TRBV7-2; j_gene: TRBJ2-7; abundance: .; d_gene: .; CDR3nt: TGTGCCAGCCGACTGGGGCGGGACCCATACTTCTCCTACGAGCAGTACTTC; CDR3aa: CASRLGRDPYFSYEQYF
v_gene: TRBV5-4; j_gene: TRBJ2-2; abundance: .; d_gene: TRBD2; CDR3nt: TGTGCCAGCAGCTCCCTAGGGCGGGAGTTTGGCGGGGAGCTGTTTTTT; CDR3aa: CASSSLGREFGGELFF
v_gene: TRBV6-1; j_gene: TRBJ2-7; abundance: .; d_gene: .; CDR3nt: TGTGCCAGCAGTGCCAGACCCGGGACTCCAGCCTACGAGCAGTACTTC; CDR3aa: CASSARPGTPAYEQYF
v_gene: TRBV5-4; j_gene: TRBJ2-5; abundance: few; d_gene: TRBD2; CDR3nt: TGTGCCAGCAGACCCCAGCGGGAGCGGAGGGAGACCCAGTACTTC; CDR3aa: CASRPQRERRETQYF
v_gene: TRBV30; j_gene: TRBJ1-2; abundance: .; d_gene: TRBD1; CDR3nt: TGTGCCTGGAGCGGCGACAGGGGCCTGAACTATGGCTACACCTTC; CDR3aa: CAWSGDRGLNYGYTF
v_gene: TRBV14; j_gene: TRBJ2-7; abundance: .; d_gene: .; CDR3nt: TGTGCCAGCAGCCAACACAGTGGAACAGGGCGAGGGTACGAGCAGTACTTC; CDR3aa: CASSQHSGTGRGYEQYF
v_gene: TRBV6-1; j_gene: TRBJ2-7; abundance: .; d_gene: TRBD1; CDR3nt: TGTGCCAGCAGGGGACAGGCCAGCTCCTACGAGCAGTACTTC; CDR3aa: CASRGQASSYEQYF
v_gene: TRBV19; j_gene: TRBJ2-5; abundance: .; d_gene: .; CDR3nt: TGTGCCAGTCGTACTAGGGGAGAGGAGACCCAGTACTTC; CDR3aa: CASRTRGEETQYF
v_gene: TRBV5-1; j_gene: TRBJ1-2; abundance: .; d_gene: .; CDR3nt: TGCGCCAGCAGCCTTACCGCGGGGGAAGTCTATGGCTACACCTTC; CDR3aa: CASSLTAGEVYGYTF
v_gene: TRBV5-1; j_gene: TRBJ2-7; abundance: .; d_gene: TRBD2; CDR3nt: TGCGCCAGCCGGACTAGCGGGAGCTACGAGCAGTACTTC; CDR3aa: CASRTSGSYEQYF
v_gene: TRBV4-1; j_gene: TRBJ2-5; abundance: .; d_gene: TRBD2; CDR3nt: TGCGCCAGCAGCCAACCAGGGCGGGAGGAACAAGAGACCCAGTACTTC; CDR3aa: CASSQPGREEQETQYF
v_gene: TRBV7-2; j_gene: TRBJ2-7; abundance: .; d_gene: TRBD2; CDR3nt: TGTGCCAGCAGCACACCCCGGACTAGCGGGGGCTACGAGCAGTACTTC; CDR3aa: CASSTPRTSGGYEQYF
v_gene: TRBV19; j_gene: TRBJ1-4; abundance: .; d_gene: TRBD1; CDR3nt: TGTGCCAGTACAGGGGGCGGTGGAGAAAAACTGTTTTTT; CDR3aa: CASTGGGGEKLFF
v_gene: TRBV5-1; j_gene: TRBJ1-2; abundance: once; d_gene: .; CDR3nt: TGCGCCAGCAGGTCCGACAGCGGTGGCGGCTACACCTTC; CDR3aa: CASRSDSGGGYTF
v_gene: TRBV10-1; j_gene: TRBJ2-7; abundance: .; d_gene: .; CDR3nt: TGCGCCAGCAGCCGGGACCTGAGCTCCTACGAGCAGTACTTC; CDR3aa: CASSRDLSSYEQYF
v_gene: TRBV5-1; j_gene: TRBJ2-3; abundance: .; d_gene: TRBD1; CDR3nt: TGCGCCAGCAGCGGAACAGGGGGGACAGATACGCAGTATTTT; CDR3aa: CASSGTGGTDTQYF
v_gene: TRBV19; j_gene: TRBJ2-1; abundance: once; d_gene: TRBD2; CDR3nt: TGTGCCAGTAGTCGGGGCGGGAGGGTGAATGAGCAGTTCTTC; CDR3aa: CASSRGGRVNEQFF
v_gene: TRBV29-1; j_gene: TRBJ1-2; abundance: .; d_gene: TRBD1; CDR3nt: TGCAGCGTTTCTGGACAGGGGCACCTCAACTATGGCTACACCTTC; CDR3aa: CSVSGQGHLNYGYTF
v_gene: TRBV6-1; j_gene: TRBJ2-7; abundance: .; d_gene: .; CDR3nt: TGTGCCAGCAGCCAACCCCCCGAGCAGTACTTC; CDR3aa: CASSQPPEQYF
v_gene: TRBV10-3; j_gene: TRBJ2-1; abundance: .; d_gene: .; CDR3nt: TGTGCCATCAGTGACGACAAGGGGACCCGGAATGAGCAGTTCTTC; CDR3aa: CAISDDKGTRNEQFF
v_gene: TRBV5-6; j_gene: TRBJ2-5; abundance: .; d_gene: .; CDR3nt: TGTGCCAGCAGCTCGGACCGCCAAGAGACCCAGTACTTC; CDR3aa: CASSSDRQETQYF
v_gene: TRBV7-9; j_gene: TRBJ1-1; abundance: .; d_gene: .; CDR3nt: TGTGCCAGCAGCCAAGAAGTAGGGAAAGGGAACACTGAAGCTTTCTTT; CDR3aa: CASSQEVGKGNTEAFF
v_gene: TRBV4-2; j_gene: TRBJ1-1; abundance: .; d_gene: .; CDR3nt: TGTGCCAGCAGCCAAGACGCAGGGTGGGCCACTGAAGCTTTCTTT; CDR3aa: CASSQDAGWATEAFF
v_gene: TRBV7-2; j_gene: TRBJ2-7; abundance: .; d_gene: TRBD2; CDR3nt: TGTGCCAGCAGCGGGGGGGCCTACGAGCAGTACTTC; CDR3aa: CASSGGAYEQYF
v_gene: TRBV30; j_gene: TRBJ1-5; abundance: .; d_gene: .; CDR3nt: TGTGCCTGGAGTTTTAAGCACAATCAGCCCCAGCATTTT; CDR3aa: CAWSFKHNQPQHF